This entry lists 21 T cell receptor beta chains sequenced from one sample in a study of blood T cells in healthy people across ages. For the second PCR, which ran for about 6 to 11 cycles, a sample-barcoded 5' primer and a J-beta primer mix were used. TCRdb re-called the 5' RACE reads through MiXCR, storing one row per CDR3 protein. There are 1.5 million to 2 million distinct CDR3 sequences in the sample; under 30% occur only once, and over 7% lies in the top ten. The sample taken for sequencing was blood. The receptors were gathered from a woman aged 25 to 39 in good health.

The table lists this clonotype with a few counts. This may stem from a read error, because a much larger clone lies one nucleotide away. The final CDR3 position lacks the conserved phenylalanine or tryptophan, pointing to a likely read error. This chain uses TRBV7-2 with TRBJ2-7; 13 bases fit TRBD2. Germline assignment: CDR1 SGHTA and CDR2 FQGNSA. The CDR3 has 17 residues. Trimming removed 5 bases from V and 5 bases from J; junction bases left unmatched: 12. The CDR3: CASSPTRLAGGRNEQYL. DNA for the CDR3: TGTGCCAGCAGCCCCACCCGACTAGCGGGGGGTCGTAACGAGCAGTACTTA.

This clonotype came up a few times. The chain recombines TRBV12-3 or TRBV12-4 with TRBJ1-5; maybe TRBD1 (5 bases). Trimming took off 6 bases at V and 0 bases at J, with 9 bases between the two ends. The length of the CDR3 is 14 residues. In DNA, the CDR3 is TGTGCCAGCAGGACAGCTAATAGCAATCAGCCCCAGCATTTT. Its protein product is CASRTANSNQPQHF.

The chain links TRBV24-1 to TRBJ2-1; no clear D. V was clipped by 2 bases and J by 6 bases, with 10 bases between them. The CDR3 is 14 amino acids. Germline CDR1 is KGHDR and CDR2 is SFDVKD. CDR3 in amino acids: CATSDWPNPNEQFF. DNA of the CDR3: TGTGCCACCAGTGATTGGCCCAACCCCAATGAGCAGTTCTTC.

The J gene is TRBJ2-5, the V gene TRBV7-9, with 11 bases aligning to TRBD2. V gave up 5 bases and J gave up 5 bases; unmatched junction bases: 13. The CDR3 sequence is 17 residues long. Germline V CDR1 and CDR2: SEHNR, FQNEAQ (reference sequence). This CDR3 is CASSPGAHSGGAETQYF. CDR3 bases: TGTGCCAGCAGCCCCGGCGCTCATAGCGGGGGGGCGGAGACCCAGTACTTC.

The sample holds many counts of this clonotype. The chain combines TRBV29-1 with TRBJ1-4; D uncertain. The germline CDR1 and CDR2 sequences are SQVTM and ANQGSEA. The CDR3 loop spans 11 amino acids. The V end lost 4 bases, the J end lost 4 bases, and 4 bases lay between the germline ends. CDR3 sequence reads: CSVGYNEKLFF. CDR3 nucleotide sequence: TGCAGCGTTGGGTATAATGAAAAACTGTTTTTT.

In its sample, this clonotype was seen a few times. The chain links TRBV4-3 to TRBJ1-4; weak D call: TRBD1 (6 bases). The V end was cut by 1 base, the J end by 2 bases, with 8 bases between. CDR1 LGHNA and CDR2 YSLEER come from the germline V gene. The CDR3 loop spans 15 amino acids. The CDR3 region is CASSQVGQTNEKLFF. The CDR3 coding sequence is TGCGCCAGCAGCCAAGTAGGACAGACTAATGAAAAACTGTTTTTT.

This clonotype turned up a few times. V usage is TRBV4-1 and J usage is TRBJ2-5; D gene ambiguous. The germline CDR1 and CDR2 sequences are MGHRA and YSYEKL. V dropped 8 bases and J dropped 5 bases, with 18 bases sitting between them. The CDR3 extends over 14 amino acids. The CDR3 reads CASASAGDPETQYF. CDR3 sequence (DNA): TGCGCCAGCGCTTCGGCAGGTGATCCGGAGACCCAGTACTTC.

The rearrangement uses TRBV27 and TRBJ2-1; D gene uncertain. With 10 bases removed from V and 0 bases from J, the gap between germline ends came to 13 bases. The CDR3 length is 14 residues. Germline-derived CDR1 and CDR2 are MNHEY and SMNVEV (reference sequence). In nucleotides, the CDR3 is TGTGCCACCTCGGGCAGGAACTCCTACAATGAGCAGTTCTTC. It specifies CATSGRNSYNEQFF.

The rearrangement joins TRBV6-1 to TRBJ2-6; maybe TRBD1 (6 bases). Germline V gene lookup returns CDR1 MNHNS and CDR2 SASEGT. Deletions cut 3 bases from V and 2 bases from J, with 11 bases between. The CDR3 has 16 residues. For the CDR3, the DNA is TGTGCCAGCAGTGAGGAACCAGGGGCTGGGGCCAACGTCCTGACTTTC. Residues: CASSEEPGAGANVLTF.

The genes are TRBV20-1 and TRBJ2-7; weak D call: TRBD2 (5 bases). The CDR3 contains 13 residues. Germline V gives CDR1 DFQATT, CDR2 SNEGSKA (reference sequence). V dropped 6 bases and J dropped 7 bases, with 19 bases sitting between them. For the CDR3, the DNA is TGCAGTGCCAGGAGGACCTCTTCTTGGGAGCAGTACTTC. It is translated as CSARRTSSWEQYF.

This clonotype was observed many times. The V and J genes are TRBV20-1 and TRBJ2-7, with D perhaps TRBD1 (5 bases). V was trimmed by 0 bases and J by 3 bases, leaving 12 bases between them. The CDR3 has 14 amino acids. Looked up from germline, CDR1 is DFQATT and CDR2 is SNEGSKA (reference sequence). CDR3 sequence: CSARDPGLSYEQYF. Here the CDR3 DNA reads TGCAGTGCTAGAGATCCAGGGTTGAGCTACGAGCAGTACTTC.

This clonotype was counted only a few times. The genes are TRBV7-2 and TRBJ2-7; 7 nucleotides match TRBD1. This CDR3 contains 15 residues. With V trimmed by 5 bases and J by 4 bases, 11 bases remained unmatched. Germline CDR1 reads SGHTA; CDR2 reads FQGNSA. The CDR3 spells CASSDQPGQRYEQYF. The CDR3 DNA reads TGTGCCAGCAGCGACCAGCCGGGACAGAGATACGAGCAGTACTTC.

V usage is TRBV5-4 and J usage is TRBJ1-6; the D is unclear. Trimming stripped 2 bases from V and 10 bases from J, with 25 bases between. Germline CDR1 SGHNT, CDR2 YYREEE (reference sequence). The CDR3 totals 18 residues. The DNA for the CDR3 is TGTGCCAGCAGCTTTTCCCCGGGCCGAGCGAATTTGGGATCACCCCTCCACTTT. This codes for CASSFSPGRANLGSPLHF.

In this sample, this clonotype turned up once. V and J are TRBV9 and TRBJ2-3; unclear D gene. V was shortened by 4 bases and J by 5 bases, with 11 bases between the two germline ends. The CDR3 contains 13 residues. CDR1 is SGDLS, CDR2 YYNGEE, per germline. The CDR3 bases are TGTGCCAGCAGCAGCCCCGCCAGAGATACGCAGTATTTT. It is translated as CASSSPARDTQYF.

This chain uses TRBV2 with TRBJ2-1, with D tentatively TRBD1 (7 bases). The germline V gene encodes CDR1 SNHLY and CDR2 FYNNEI. This CDR3 is built from 13 residues. Trimming took off 4 bases at V and 11 bases at J, with 15 bases between the two ends. The CDR3 DNA reads as TGTGCCAGCAGTGTAAGACAGGGAGGTAAGCAGTTCTTC. This gives the protein CASSVRQGGKQFF.

This chain links TRBV20-1 with TRBJ2-3, with D hard to call. V lost 1 base, J lost 3 bases, and 11 bases lay in between. Germline CDR1 reads DFQATT; CDR2 reads SNEGSKA (reference sequence). CDR3 length: 14 residues. Here the CDR3 DNA reads TGCAGTGCTAGAGTGGGGATGTCGACAGATACGCAGTATTTT. Its translation: CSARVGMSTDTQYF.

This sequence joins TRBV6-5 and TRBJ2-2, with D uncertain. The CDR3 covers 15 residues. CDR1 and CDR2 from the germline V gene are MNHEY and SVGAGI. V lost 6 bases, J lost 4 bases, and 15 bases lay in between. For the CDR3, the DNA is TGTGCCAGCAGCCGGCTCCCGACGATCACCGGGGAGCTGTTTTTT. It specifies CASSRLPTITGELFF.

This clonotype was recorded at least ten times. This chain connects TRBV5-1 to TRBJ2-7; 12 bases are a match to TRBD1. The CDR3 length is 15 residues. The junction had 9 bases not matched to a gene; V was cut back by 7 bases and J by 4 bases. Germline V gene data show CDR1 as SGHRS and CDR2 as YFSETQ. The CDR3 is CASATGTGGIYEQYF. DNA for the CDR3: TGCGCCAGCGCTACCGGGACAGGGGGCATTTACGAGCAGTACTTC.

The J gene is TRBJ1-6, the V gene TRBV6-5, with D hard to call. The CDR3 is 12 amino acids. V lost 7 bases and J 9 bases, leaving 10 bases between the germline ends. Germline CDR1 is MNHEY and CDR2 is SVGAGI. The chain's CDR3 is CASNHKGSPLHF. The CDR3 DNA follows: TGTGCCAGCAACCATAAAGGTTCACCCCTCCACTTT.

In this sample, this clonotype turned up once. The chain joins TRBV19 to TRBJ2-1; TRBD1 matches at 8 bases. Germline values: CDR1 LNHDA, CDR2 SQIVND (reference sequence). V lost 6 bases, J lost 8 bases, and 9 bases stayed unmatched. The CDR3 consists of 14 residues. The CDR3 is CASSRGQVSYEQFF. The CDR3 bases are TGTGCCAGTAGCCGGGGACAGGTTTCGTATGAGCAGTTCTTC.

The chain is built from TRBV7-9 and TRBJ1-2, with unresolved D. The CDR3 runs 11 residues. The germline V gene has CDR1 SEHNR and CDR2 FQNEAQ (reference sequence). V was pared by 9 bases and J by 3 bases, with 8 bases between. CDR3 bases: TGTGCCAGTGGGCCTTACTATGGCTACACCTTC. It codes for CASGPYYGYTF.